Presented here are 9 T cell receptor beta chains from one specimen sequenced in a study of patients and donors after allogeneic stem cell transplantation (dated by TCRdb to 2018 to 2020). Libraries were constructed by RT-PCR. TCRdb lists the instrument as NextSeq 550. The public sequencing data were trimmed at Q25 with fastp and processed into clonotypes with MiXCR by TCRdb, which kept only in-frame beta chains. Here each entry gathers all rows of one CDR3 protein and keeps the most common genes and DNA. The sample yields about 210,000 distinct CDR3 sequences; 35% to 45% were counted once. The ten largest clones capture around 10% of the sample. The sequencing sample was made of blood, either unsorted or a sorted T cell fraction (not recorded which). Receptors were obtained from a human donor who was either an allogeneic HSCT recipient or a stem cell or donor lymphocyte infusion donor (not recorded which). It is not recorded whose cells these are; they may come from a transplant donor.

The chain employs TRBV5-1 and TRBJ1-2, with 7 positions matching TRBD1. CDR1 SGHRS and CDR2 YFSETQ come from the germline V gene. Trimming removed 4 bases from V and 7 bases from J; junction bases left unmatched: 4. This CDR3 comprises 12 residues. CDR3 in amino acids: CASSMDRSGYTF. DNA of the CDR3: TGCGCCAGCAGCATGGACAGGAGTGGCTACACCTTC.

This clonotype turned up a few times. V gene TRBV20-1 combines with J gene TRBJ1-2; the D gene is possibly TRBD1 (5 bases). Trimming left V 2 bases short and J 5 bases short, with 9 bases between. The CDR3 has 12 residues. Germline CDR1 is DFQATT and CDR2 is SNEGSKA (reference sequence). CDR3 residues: CSARRGGYGYTF. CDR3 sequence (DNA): TGCAGTGCTAGACGTGGGGGTTATGGCTACACCTTC.

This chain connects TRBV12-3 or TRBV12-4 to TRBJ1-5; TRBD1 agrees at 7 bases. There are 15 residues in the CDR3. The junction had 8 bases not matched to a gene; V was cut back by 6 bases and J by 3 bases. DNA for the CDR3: TGTGCCAGCAGGGCCCGGGACAGCCACAATCAGCCCCAGCATTTT. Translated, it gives CASRARDSHNQPQHF.

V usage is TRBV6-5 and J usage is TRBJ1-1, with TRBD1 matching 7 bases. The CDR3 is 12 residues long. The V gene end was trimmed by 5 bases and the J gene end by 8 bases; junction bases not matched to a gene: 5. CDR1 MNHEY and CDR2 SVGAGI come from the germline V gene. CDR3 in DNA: TGTGCCAGCAGTAGGGGGACAGACGAAGCTTTCTTT. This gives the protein CASSRGTDEAFF.

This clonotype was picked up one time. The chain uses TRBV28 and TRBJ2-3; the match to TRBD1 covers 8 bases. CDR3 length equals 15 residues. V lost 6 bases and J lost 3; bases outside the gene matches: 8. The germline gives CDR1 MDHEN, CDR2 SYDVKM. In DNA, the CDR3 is TGTGCCAGCAGCCCTCCGGGACAGGCGACAGATACGCAGTATTTT. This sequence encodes CASSPPGQATDTQYF.

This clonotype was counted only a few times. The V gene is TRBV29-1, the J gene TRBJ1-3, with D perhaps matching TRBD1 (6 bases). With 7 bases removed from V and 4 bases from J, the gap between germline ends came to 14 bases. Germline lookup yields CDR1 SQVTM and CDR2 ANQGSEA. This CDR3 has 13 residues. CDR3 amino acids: CSAGHAMGNTIYF. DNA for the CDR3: TGCAGCGCGGGACATGCTATGGGAAACACCATATATTTT.

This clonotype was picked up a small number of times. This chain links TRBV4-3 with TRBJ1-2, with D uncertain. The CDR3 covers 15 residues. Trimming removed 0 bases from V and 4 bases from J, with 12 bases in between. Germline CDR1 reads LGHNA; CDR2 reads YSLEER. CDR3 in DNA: TGCGCCAGCAGCCAAGAAGGAAGGGAGGCCTATGGCTACACCTTC. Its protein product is CASSQEGREAYGYTF.

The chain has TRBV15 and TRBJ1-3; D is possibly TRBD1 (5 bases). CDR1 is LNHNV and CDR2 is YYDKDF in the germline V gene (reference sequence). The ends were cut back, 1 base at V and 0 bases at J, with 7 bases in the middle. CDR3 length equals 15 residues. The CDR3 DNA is TGTGCCACCAGCAGAGGAGACAGCTCTGGAAACACCATATATTTT. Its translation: CATSRGDSSGNTIYF.

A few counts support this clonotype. The CDR3 sequence is CASSLAVGHYGYTF. Here the CDR3 DNA reads TGTGCCAGCAGTTTAGCCGTCGGCCACTATGGCTACACCTTC. This chain connects TRBV12-3 or TRBV12-4 to TRBJ1-2; D not certain. This CDR3 contains 14 residues. The ends were cut back, 0 bases at V and 3 bases at J, with 8 bases in the middle.